The clone carrying this TCR beta chain was seen more than once but under ten times. Antigen specificity is unknown. The sample providers were healthy Caucasian people from Russia, aged roughly 6 to 95. This sample was taken from a study of blood T cells in healthy people across ages. The authors ran a second PCR of 7 to 11 cycles using a sample-barcoded 5' primer and a J-beta primer mix. One entry per CDR3 protein, called by TCRdb with MiXCR from the 5' RACE reads. The sample has just over 1 million distinct CDR3 sequences; less than 50% are singletons. Per the germline V gene, CDR1 is MRHNA and CDR2 is SNTAGT. CDR3 length: 15 residues. Between the trimmed V and J ends, which lost 4 bases and 4 bases, there was a span of 15 bases. Study findings and constraints: Roughly linear age-related decline in beta diversity appeared, significant by age about 40.

The sequencing sample was made of blood. This rearrangement joins TRBV6-4 to TRBJ2-3; D may be TRBD1 or TRBD2 (5 bases each). The TCR was taken from an older woman in good health. The CDR3 nucleotides are TGTGCCAGCAGTGTAGATGGGGGAACCGCAGATACGCAGTATTTT. Its translation: CASSVDGGTADTQYF.